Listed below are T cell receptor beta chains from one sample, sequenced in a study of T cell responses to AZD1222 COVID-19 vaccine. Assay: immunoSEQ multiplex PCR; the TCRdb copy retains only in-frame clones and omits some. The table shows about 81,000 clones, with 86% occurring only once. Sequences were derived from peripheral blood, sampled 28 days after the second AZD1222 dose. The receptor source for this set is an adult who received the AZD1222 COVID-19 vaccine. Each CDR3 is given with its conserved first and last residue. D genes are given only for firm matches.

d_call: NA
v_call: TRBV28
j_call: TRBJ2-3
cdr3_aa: CASTSGPPGDTQYF

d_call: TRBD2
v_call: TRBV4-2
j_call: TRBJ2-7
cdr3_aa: CASSQVTIGGAPGEQYF

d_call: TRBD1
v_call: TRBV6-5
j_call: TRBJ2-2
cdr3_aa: CASSQQGAGTGELFF

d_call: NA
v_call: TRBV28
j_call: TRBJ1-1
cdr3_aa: CASSYGGSRRDGTEAFF

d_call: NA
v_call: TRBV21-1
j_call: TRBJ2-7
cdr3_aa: CASSIPTAYHSYEQYF

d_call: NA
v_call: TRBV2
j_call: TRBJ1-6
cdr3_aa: CASRGQPSLFNSPLHF

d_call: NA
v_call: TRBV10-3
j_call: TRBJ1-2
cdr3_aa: CAIRDQQGIHGYTF

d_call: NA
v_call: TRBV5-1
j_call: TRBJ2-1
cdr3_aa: CASSLVQGLDEQFF

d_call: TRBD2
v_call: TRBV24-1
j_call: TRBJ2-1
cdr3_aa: CATSASSGLAGDNEQFF

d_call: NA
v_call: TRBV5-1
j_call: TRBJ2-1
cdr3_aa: CASSLATGVGYNEQFF

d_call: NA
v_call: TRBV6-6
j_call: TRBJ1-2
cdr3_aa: CASSYYRDYTF

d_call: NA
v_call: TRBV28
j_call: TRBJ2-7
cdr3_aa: CASKGAFEQYF

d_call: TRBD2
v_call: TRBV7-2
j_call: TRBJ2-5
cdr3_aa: CASSFTRTSGTGYETQYF

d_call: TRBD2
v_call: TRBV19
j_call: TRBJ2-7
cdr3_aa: CASSIYSGRPYEQYF

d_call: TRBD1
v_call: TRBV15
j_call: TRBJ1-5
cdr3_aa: CATRYSQTVGGRKPQHF

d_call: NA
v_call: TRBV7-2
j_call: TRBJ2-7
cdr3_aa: CASKEGGGPGYEQYF

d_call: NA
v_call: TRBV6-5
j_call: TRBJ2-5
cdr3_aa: CASSYLTRETQYF

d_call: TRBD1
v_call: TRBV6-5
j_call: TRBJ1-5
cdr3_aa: CASTPPGGGQPQHF

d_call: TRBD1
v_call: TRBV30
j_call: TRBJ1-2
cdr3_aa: CAWSGQGGGYTF

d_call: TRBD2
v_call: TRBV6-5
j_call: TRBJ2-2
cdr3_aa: CASSPGTRETGELFF

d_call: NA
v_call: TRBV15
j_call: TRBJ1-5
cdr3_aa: CATSREGVLNQPQHF

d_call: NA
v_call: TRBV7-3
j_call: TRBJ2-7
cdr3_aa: CASSSLGGDRLCEQYF

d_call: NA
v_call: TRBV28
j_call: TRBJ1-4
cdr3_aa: CASSVPQGLNEKLFF

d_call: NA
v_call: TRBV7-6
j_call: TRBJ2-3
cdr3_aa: CASSLVSGLADTQYF

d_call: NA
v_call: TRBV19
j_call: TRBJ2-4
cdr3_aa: CASSIRGVEAKNIQYF

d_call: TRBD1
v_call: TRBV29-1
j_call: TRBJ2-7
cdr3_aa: CSVVGDRDSYEQYF

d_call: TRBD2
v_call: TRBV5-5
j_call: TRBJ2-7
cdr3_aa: CASSLLAGAVYEQYF

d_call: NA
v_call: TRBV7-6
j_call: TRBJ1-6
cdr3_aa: CASSSSGGAYNSPLHF

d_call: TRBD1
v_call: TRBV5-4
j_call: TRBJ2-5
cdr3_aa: CASSLWRTGETQYF

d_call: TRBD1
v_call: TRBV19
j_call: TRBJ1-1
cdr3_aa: CASSIAGTDPREAFF

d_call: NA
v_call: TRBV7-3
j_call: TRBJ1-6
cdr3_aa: CASSFNSQETLHF

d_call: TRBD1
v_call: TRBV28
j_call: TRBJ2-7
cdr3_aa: CASSGQGLEEQYF

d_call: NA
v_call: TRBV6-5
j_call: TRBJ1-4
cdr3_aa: CASSYSFLTTNEKLFF

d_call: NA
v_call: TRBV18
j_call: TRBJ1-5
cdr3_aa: CASSPLGDQPQHF

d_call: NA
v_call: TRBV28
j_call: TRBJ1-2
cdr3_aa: CASRTTGFYGYTF

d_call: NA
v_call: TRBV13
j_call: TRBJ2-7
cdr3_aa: CASSPMVWESSYEQYF

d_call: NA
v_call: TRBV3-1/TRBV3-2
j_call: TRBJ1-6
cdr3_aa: CASSQAPFNSPLHF

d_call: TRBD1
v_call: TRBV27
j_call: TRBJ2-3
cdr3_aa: CASSEGQGRSPDTQYF

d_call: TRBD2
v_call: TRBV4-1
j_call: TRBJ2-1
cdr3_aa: CASSQGPGTSGNAYNEQFF

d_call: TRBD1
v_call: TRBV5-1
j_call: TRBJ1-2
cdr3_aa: CASSPGTGINYGYTF

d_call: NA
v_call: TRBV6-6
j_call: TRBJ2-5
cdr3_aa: CASSPPLSGEETQYF

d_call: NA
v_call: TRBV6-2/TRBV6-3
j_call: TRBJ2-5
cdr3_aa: CASSYVETQYF

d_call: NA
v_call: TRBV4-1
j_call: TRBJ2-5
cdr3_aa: CASSPNRDGVPETQYF

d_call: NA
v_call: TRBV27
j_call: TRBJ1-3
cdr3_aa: CASAGRSGNTIYF

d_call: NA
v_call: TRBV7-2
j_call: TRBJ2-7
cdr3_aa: CASSTGSSYEQYF

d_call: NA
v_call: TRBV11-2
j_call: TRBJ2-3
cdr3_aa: CASSGLRRNTDTQYF

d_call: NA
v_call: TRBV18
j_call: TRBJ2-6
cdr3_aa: CASSPRAADHSGANVLTF

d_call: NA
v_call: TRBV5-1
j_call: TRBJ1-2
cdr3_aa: CASSLEGQNYGYTF

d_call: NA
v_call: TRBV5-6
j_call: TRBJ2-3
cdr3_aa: CASSQTGYGGTDTQYF

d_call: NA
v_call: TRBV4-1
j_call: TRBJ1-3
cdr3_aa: CASSQDRAGNTIYF

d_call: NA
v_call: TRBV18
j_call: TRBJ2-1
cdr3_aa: CASSPSPGTAGEEQFF

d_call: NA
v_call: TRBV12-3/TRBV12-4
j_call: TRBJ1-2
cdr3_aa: CASSPGIYGYTF

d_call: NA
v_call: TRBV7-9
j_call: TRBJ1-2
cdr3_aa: CASSRGIDYGYTF

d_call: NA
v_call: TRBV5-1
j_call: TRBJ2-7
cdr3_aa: CASSPRGTTNSYEQYF

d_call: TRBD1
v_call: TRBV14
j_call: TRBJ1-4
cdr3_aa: CASSLWDRANEKLFF

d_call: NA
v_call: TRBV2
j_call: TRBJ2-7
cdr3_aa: CASSDVHFGAGEQYF

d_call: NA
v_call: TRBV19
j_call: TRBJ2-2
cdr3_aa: CASSISGVGELFF

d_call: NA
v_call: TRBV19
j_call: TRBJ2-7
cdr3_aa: CASSSLDTRGYEQYF